The 25 T cell receptor beta chains in this list originate from one sample, sequenced in a study of early T cells in non-severe SARS-CoV-2 infection. TCRdb itself ran the 5' RACE reads through MiXCR, one entry per CDR3 protein. This sample has 79,000 or so distinct CDR3 sequences, with over 10% found just once. What was sequenced was whole blood. Receptors were obtained from an adult who was a healthcare worker with PCR-confirmed SARS-CoV-2 infection or an uninfected control (not recorded which).

This clonotype was seen ten or more times. The CDR3 loop reads CASTSQGKGGGQPQHF. In DNA, the CDR3 is TGTGCCAGCACCTCCCAGGGAAAAGGGGGTGGTCAGCCCCAGCATTTT. The genes are TRBV28 and TRBJ1-5; TRBD1 is a possible D gene (6 bases). The V end lost 7 bases, the J end lost 6 bases, and 22 bases lay between the germline ends. This CDR3 comprises 16 residues. Germline lookup yields CDR1 MDHEN and CDR2 SYDVKM.

This clonotype was seen a few times. The rearrangement links TRBV5-1 to TRBJ2-1; 9 nucleotides match TRBD1. V lost 3 bases and J lost 8; bases outside the gene matches: 9. The CDR3 is 15 amino acids. Per germline, CDR1 SGHRS and CDR2 YFSETQ. CDR3 amino acids: CASSSRGTGFYEQFF. The CDR3, as DNA: TGCGCCAGCAGCTCGCGTGGGACAGGGTTCTATGAGCAGTTCTTC.

V is TRBV5-1 and J is TRBJ2-5; no clear D. V lost 1 base and J 2 bases, leaving 6 bases between the germline ends. This CDR3 spans 13 amino acids. The V gene's germline CDR1 is SGHRS and CDR2 YFSETQ. As DNA, the CDR3 is TGCGCCAGCAGCTTGATAACACAAGAGACCCAGTACTTC. Translation gives CASSLITQETQYF.

This clonotype was detected ten times or more. V and J are TRBV6-2 or TRBV6-3 and TRBJ2-2, with TRBD2 as a possible D gene (6 bases). CDR1 and CDR2 from the germline V gene are MNHEY and SVGEGT. The V and J ends lost 5 bases and 3 bases respectively, with 13 bases between them. The CDR3 totals 15 residues. CDR3 sequence: CASSGGLADTGELFF. DNA for the CDR3: TGTGCCAGCAGTGGGGGACTGGCCGACACCGGGGAGCTGTTTTTT.

There are a few counts of this clonotype. The gene calls are TRBV12-3 or TRBV12-4 and TRBJ1-2, with D possibly matching TRBD1 (6 bases). V was shortened by 1 base and J by 4 bases, with 7 bases between the two germline ends. The CDR3 runs to 13 residues. CDR3 bases: TGTGCCAGCAGTTTAGTGGGGGCCTATGGCTACACCTTC. Translating gives CASSLVGAYGYTF.

The chain carries TRBV14 and TRBJ2-2, with D unclear. Looked up from germline, CDR1 is SGHDN and CDR2 is FVKESK. The CDR3 length is 13 residues. V gave up 0 bases and J gave up 6 bases, with 5 bases separating them. CDR3 sequence (DNA): TGTGCCAGCAGCCAAGATCTGGCCGGGGAGCTGTTTTTT. As protein: CASSQDLAGELFF.

Ten or more counts support this clonotype. The chain has TRBV28 and TRBJ1-2, with 9 bases that match TRBD1. The length of the CDR3 is 17 residues. CDR1 MDHEN and CDR2 SYDVKM come from the germline V gene. Unmatched junction bases numbered 11, after V lost 2 bases and J lost 4 bases. CDR3 nucleotide sequence: TGTGCCAGCAGTTTAAGTCTGGGACAGGGTCTTATCTATGGCTACACCTTC. It codes for CASSLSLGQGLIYGYTF.

This clonotype has only a few counts. The V and J genes are TRBV7-2 and TRBJ2-7; 10 positions agree with TRBD2. Germline V lookup: CDR1 SGHTA, CDR2 FQGNSA. The CDR3 sequence is 20 residues long. Trimming cost V 5 bases and J 0 bases; bases outside gene matches: 19. The CDR3 sequence is CASSRQLQSGLAYHSYEQYF. Here the CDR3 DNA reads TGTGCCAGCAGCCGACAACTCCAATCGGGACTAGCGTACCACTCCTACGAGCAGTACTTC.

A remark on this clonotype: Relative to the germline gene, one junction end is altered; a read error may explain this. The chain recombines TRBV9 with TRBJ2-7; no firm D call. Per the germline V gene, CDR1 is SGDLS and CDR2 is YYNGEE. This CDR3 is 14 amino acids long. The CDR3 DNA sequence: TGTACCAGCAGCGTAGAAGGCAGCTCCTACGAGCAGTACTTC. Amino acids: CTSSVEGSSYEQYF. The whole variable domain, filled in from reference TRBV9 and TRBJ2-7, reads DSGVTQTPKHLITATGQRVTLRCSPRSGDLSVYWYQQSLDQGLQFLIQYYNGEERAKGNILERFSAQQFPDLHSELNLSSLELGDSALYFCTSSVEGSSYEQYFGPGTRLTVT.

The rearrangement uses TRBV7-9 and TRBJ2-6; 7 nucleotides agree with TRBD1. J gave up 1 base and V 0 bases, and 3 bases lay outside the gene matches. CDR3 length: 17 amino acids. Per the germline V gene, CDR1 is SEHNR and CDR2 is FQNEAQ (reference sequence). CDR3 DNA: TGTGCCAGCAGCTTAGCGGGGACAGTTTCTGGGGCCAACGTCCTGACTTTC. Its translation: CASSLAGTVSGANVLTF.

This clonotype was observed many times. The chain couples TRBV10-3 to TRBJ2-1; 7 bases map to TRBD2. Germline CDR1 is ENHRY and CDR2 is SYGVKD. J gave up 2 bases and V 6 bases, and 7 bases lay outside the gene matches. The CDR3 is 15 amino acids. The CDR3 reads CAIRESGATYNEQFF. For the CDR3, the DNA is TGTGCCATCAGGGAGAGCGGGGCTACCTACAATGAGCAGTTCTTC.

This clonotype was recorded at least ten times. The chain couples TRBV6-2 or TRBV6-3 to TRBJ2-7; a weak D match, TRBD2 (5 bases). V was clipped by 6 bases and J by 2 bases, with 11 bases between them. CDR1 is MNHEY, CDR2 SVGEGT, per germline. This CDR3 is built from 13 residues. The CDR3 DNA sequence: TGTGCCAGCAGGGATAGCGTTCCCTACGAGCAGTACTTC. Translating it yields CASRDSVPYEQYF.

This sequence joins TRBV15 and TRBJ2-1, with a tentative D call TRBD2 (5 bases). The germline gives CDR1 LNHNV, CDR2 YYDKDF (reference sequence). Trimming removed 4 bases from V and 5 bases from J, with 12 bases in between. The CDR3 length is 14 residues. The CDR3 here is CATSNGILHNEQFF. The CDR3 DNA reads as TGTGCCACCAGCAACGGGATTCTGCACAATGAGCAGTTCTTC. Supplemented by reference TRBV15 and TRBJ2-1, the full variable domain reads DAMVIQNPRYQVTQFGKPVTLSCSQTLNHNVMYWYQQKSSQAPKLLFHYYDKDFNNEADTPDNFQSRRPNTSFCFLDIRSPGLGDTAMYLCATSNGILHNEQFFGPGTRLTVL.

The table lists this clonotype with a few counts. V usage is TRBV28 and J usage is TRBJ2-1; 7 positions match TRBD2. V shed 5 bases, J shed 2 bases, and the junction held 6 bases outside the gene matches. In germline, CDR1 is MDHEN, CDR2 SYDVKM. This CDR3 is 15 amino acids long. The CDR3: CASSLLSGPYNEQFF. The DNA of the CDR3 is TGTGCCAGCAGTCTCCTTAGCGGGCCCTACAATGAGCAGTTCTTC.

This clonotype was counted at least ten times. The V and J genes are TRBV30 and TRBJ2-7, with a weak D call TRBD1 (5 bases). Germline values: CDR1 GTSNPN, CDR2 SVGIG (reference sequence). The CDR3 length is 15 residues. Trimming left V 0 bases short and J 6 bases short, with 18 bases between. The CDR3: CAWSVQEVGRSEQYF. For the CDR3, the DNA is TGTGCCTGGAGTGTACAGGAAGTCGGCCGCTCCGAGCAGTACTTC.

This chain joins TRBV28 and TRBJ1-5; D is unclear. This CDR3 region has 15 residues. V lost 3 bases to trimming and J lost 1 base, with 10 bases between them. The V gene's germline CDR1 is MDHEN and CDR2 SYDVKM. The CDR3: CASSFGGLSNQPQHF. The CDR3 DNA reads as TGTGCCAGCAGTTTTGGAGGGCTGAGCAATCAGCCCCAGCATTTT.

The chain employs TRBV29-1 and TRBJ1-2; a weak D match, TRBD1 (6 bases). Germline loops: CDR1 SQVTM, CDR2 ANQGSEA. V was clipped by 0 bases and J by 4 bases, with 15 bases between them. The CDR3 has 15 residues. The CDR3 DNA reads as TGCAGCGTTGAAGATCCCCGGACAGTGATCTATGGCTACACCTTC. It codes for CSVEDPRTVIYGYTF.

This clonotype was seen at least ten times. The chain employs TRBV11-2 and TRBJ1-2, with no clear D. V lost 1 base and J lost 3, with 9 bases in between. CDR1 is SGHAT, CDR2 FQNNGV, per germline. The CDR3 consists of 14 residues. This chain's CDR3 is CASSLVDDYYGYTF. The CDR3 DNA reads as TGTGCCAGCAGCTTAGTGGACGATTACTATGGCTACACCTTC.

This clonotype was counted only a few times. The chain uses TRBV19 and TRBJ1-5; tentative D call: TRBD1 (5 bases). Germline loops: CDR1 LNHDA, CDR2 SQIVND (reference sequence). With 6 bases removed from V and 2 bases from J, the gap between germline ends came to 8 bases. The CDR3 extends over 13 amino acids. CDR3 loop: CASRQQGNQPQHF. As DNA, the CDR3 is TGTGCCAGTAGGCAACAGGGCAATCAGCCCCAGCATTTT.

The genes are TRBV4-3 and TRBJ2-3; no reliable D call. The CDR3 covers 14 residues. CDR1 LGHNA and CDR2 YSLEER come from the germline V gene. The V gene lost 0 bases and the J gene lost 8 bases, with 12 bases spanning the gap. CDR3 nucleotides: TGCGCCAGCAGCCAAGATAAACGCTTGGGTACGCAGTATTTT. It codes for CASSQDKRLGTQYF.

The chain has TRBV20-1 and TRBJ1-2; D is ambiguous. From germline, CDR1 is DFQATT and CDR2 SNEGSKA (reference sequence). The V end lost 1 base, the J end lost 6 bases, and 15 bases lay between the germline ends. This CDR3 contains 14 residues. In DNA form, the CDR3 reads TGCAGTGCTAGAGTTGGGGAATCGGTTAATGGCTACACCTTC. Translating it yields CSARVGESVNGYTF.

This clonotype was picked up many times. The J gene is TRBJ1-1, the V gene TRBV29-1; D may be TRBD1 (5 bases). CDR1 is SQVTM, CDR2 ANQGSEA, per germline. Trimming left V 4 bases short and J 3 bases short, with 9 bases between. The CDR3 spans 12 residues. The CDR3 nucleotides read TGCAGCGTTGGACAGCGGGACACTGAAGCTTTCTTT. Encoded protein: CSVGQRDTEAFF.

This clonotype came up many times. The chain couples TRBV20-1 to TRBJ2-7; TRBD2 matches 10 bases. The trim removed 2 bases at V and 2 bases at J, leaving 15 bases unmatched. In germline, CDR1 is DFQATT, CDR2 SNEGSKA (reference sequence). The CDR3 is 18 amino acids. For the CDR3, the DNA is TGCAGTGCTAGAAATCGGCTGTCTAGCGGGAGTCGGACCTACGAGCAGTACTTC. As protein: CSARNRLSSGSRTYEQYF.

This clonotype was observed a handful of times. The chain joins TRBV19 to TRBJ2-7; 11 bases are a match to TRBD2. CDR3 size: 15 residues. The junction had 7 bases not matched to a gene; V was cut back by 8 bases and J by 1 base. CDR1 is LNHDA, CDR2 SQIVND, per germline (reference sequence). The CDR3 DNA reads TGTGCCAGTTCCGCCGGGACTAGCGGTTCCTACGAGCAGTACTTC. Translating it yields CASSAGTSGSYEQYF.

This clonotype was detected only a few times. This chain links TRBV7-2 with TRBJ1-4; D gene unclear. V was trimmed by 5 bases and J by 0 bases, leaving 7 bases between them. This CDR3 has 14 amino acids. Germline lookup yields CDR1 SGHTA and CDR2 FQGNSA. The CDR3 DNA reads TGTGCCAGCAGCCCCAGCGCAACTAATGAAAAACTGTTTTTT. This sequence encodes CASSPSATNEKLFF.